The 23 T cell receptor beta chains below were found in one sample sequenced in a study of control samples from healthy donors and cancer patients. Sequencing used immunoSEQ multiplex PCR; TCRdb keeps in-frame clones, though not all of them. The repertoire has some 120,000 clones, about 88% of them found once; the top ten carry roughly 3.4%. Sequenced sample: blood. These receptors were taken from a middle-aged man in good health.

This chain uses TRBV6-1 with TRBJ2-2; D is ambiguous. This CDR3 is built from 13 residues. Trimming left V 1 base short and J 6 bases short, with 6 bases between. Per germline, CDR1 MNHNS and CDR2 SASEGT. CDR3 nucleotides: TGTGCCAGCAGTGAAGTTTGGGCCGGGGAGCTGTTTTTT. This sequence encodes CASSEVWAGELFF.

A single count supports this clone. CDR3 amino acids: CASSERAGGHGELFF. The DNA of the CDR3 is TGTGCCAGCAGTGAAAGGGCGGGGGGACACGGGGAGCTGTTTTTT. The chain is built from TRBV2 and TRBJ2-2; 8 bases match TRBD2. The V gene end was trimmed by 2 bases and the J gene end by 7 bases; junction bases not matched to a gene: 6. The CDR3 loop spans 15 amino acids. The germline gives CDR1 SNHLY, CDR2 FYNNEI.

The chain recombines TRBV28 with TRBJ2-4; perhaps TRBD1 as D (6 bases). Trimming shortened V by 6 bases and J by 4 bases, and 16 bases separated the two germline ends. This CDR3 spans 15 amino acids. CDR1 MDHEN and CDR2 SYDVKM come from the germline V gene. For the CDR3, the DNA is TGTGCCAGCAGCCCAGGGGTCGGAGGAAAAAACATTCAGTACTTC. Translating gives CASSPGVGGKNIQYF. The whole variable domain, remainder taken from reference TRBV28 and TRBJ2-4, is DVKVTQSSRYLVKRTGEKVFLECVQDMDHENMFWYRQDPGLGLRLIYFSYDVKMKEKGDIPEGYSVSREKKERFSLILESASTNQTSMYLCASSPGVGGKNIQYFGAGTRLSVL.

The chain joins TRBV6-5 to TRBJ2-5, with 7 bases lining up with TRBD1. The germline V gene has CDR1 MNHEY and CDR2 SVGAGI. CDR3 length: 15 residues. V lost 6 bases and J lost 5; bases outside the gene matches: 12. The CDR3 protein is CASSATNRGRETQYF. The CDR3 DNA is TGTGCCAGCAGCGCAACCAACAGGGGAAGGGAGACCCAGTACTTC.

The genes are TRBV9 and TRBJ2-1; 9 bases are a match to TRBD2. Germline-derived CDR1 and CDR2 are SGDLS and YYNGEE. The V segment lost 4 bases and the J segment 2 bases; nucleotides outside the gene matches: 13. This CDR3 contains 18 residues. The CDR3 reads CASSPRGTSNRAYNEQFF. The CDR3 nucleotides are TGTGCCAGCAGCCCCCGCGGGACTAGCAATAGGGCCTACAATGAGCAGTTCTTC.

This chain joins TRBV6-1 and TRBJ2-6; D is ambiguous. CDR1 and CDR2 (germline): MNHNS, SASEGT. V lost 3 bases to trimming and J lost 4 bases, with 7 bases between them. The CDR3 contains 14 residues. CDR3 residues: CASSDVYGANVLTF. In DNA, the CDR3 is TGTGCCAGCAGTGACGTCTACGGGGCCAACGTCCTGACTTTC.

This clone was detected a few times. The chain employs TRBV2 and TRBJ2-5; perhaps TRBD2 as D (5 bases). The CDR3 consists of 13 residues. In germline, CDR1 is SNHLY, CDR2 FYNNEI. Deletions cut 6 bases from V and 4 bases from J, with 12 bases between. The CDR3 here is CASRLDLGETQYF. The CDR3 DNA sequence: TGTGCCAGCAGACTAGACCTCGGAGAGACCCAGTACTTC.

The chain has TRBV6-5 and TRBJ1-6, with TRBD1 matching 7 bases. V trimming: 5 bases; J trimming: 10 bases; junction bases outside the gene matches: 8. Looked up from germline, CDR1 is MNHEY and CDR2 is SVGAGI. The CDR3 totals 14 residues. The CDR3 DNA is TGTGCCAGCAGTAGACAGGGCAGCAGATCACCCCTCCACTTT. Translating gives CASSRQGSRSPLHF.

The chain couples TRBV12-3 or TRBV12-4 to TRBJ1-2; D gene uncertain. With 4 bases removed from V and 8 bases from J, the gap between germline ends came to 8 bases. CDR3 size: 11 residues. The CDR3 here is CASSSHTGYTF. CDR3 bases: TGTGCCAGCAGTTCCCACACGGGCTACACCTTC.

The CDR3 sequence is CASSPGTGSLSGANVLTF. The CDR3 nucleotides are TGCGCCAGCAGCCCGGGGACAGGAAGCCTCTCAGGGGCCAACGTCCTGACTTTC. This rearrangement joins TRBV4-1 to TRBJ2-6; 8 nucleotides line up with TRBD1. The CDR3 is made up of 18 amino acids. The V segment lost 4 bases and the J segment 4 bases; nucleotides outside the gene matches: 12. From germline, CDR1 is MGHRA and CDR2 YSYEKL.

The chain's CDR3 is CASSIGARGPRTGELFF. The DNA of the CDR3 is TGTGCCAGTAGTATAGGGGCGCGGGGCCCGAGGACCGGGGAGCTGTTTTTT. The chain joins TRBV19 to TRBJ2-2; D perhaps matches TRBD2 (6 bases). Trimming stripped 1 base from V and 5 bases from J, with 17 bases between. The CDR3 loop spans 17 amino acids. Germline CDR1 and CDR2: LNHDA and SQIVND (reference sequence).

The V gene is TRBV10-2, the J gene TRBJ1-6, with TRBD1 matching 7 bases. The germline V gene encodes CDR1 WSHSY and CDR2 SAAADI. J gave up 7 bases and V 6 bases, and 3 bases lay outside the gene matches. The CDR3 has 13 residues. CDR3 protein: CASSGTANSPLHF. CDR3 nucleotides: TGCGCCAGCAGCGGGACAGCCAATTCACCCCTCCACTTT.

The chain uses TRBV10-2 and TRBJ1-6; D remains ambiguous. With 2 bases removed from V and 7 bases from J, the gap between germline ends came to 6 bases. In germline, CDR1 is WSHSY, CDR2 SAAADI. The CDR3 length is 13 residues. The CDR3 nucleotides are TGCGCCAGCAGTGAGCTAGGGAATTCACCCCTCCACTTT. As protein: CASSELGNSPLHF.

The genes are TRBV28 and TRBJ2-7; the D gene is possibly TRBD1 (5 bases). The germline gives CDR1 MDHEN, CDR2 SYDVKM. Trimming removed 5 bases from V and 2 bases from J, with 10 bases in between. This CDR3 is built from 13 residues. As DNA, the CDR3 is TGTGCCAGCAGTCTGACAGCCGCCTACGAGCAGTACTTC. This sequence encodes CASSLTAAYEQYF.

The chain recombines TRBV5-6 with TRBJ1-1; D is uncertain. Trimming removed 4 bases from V and 6 bases from J, with 22 bases in between. Germline CDR1 is SGHDT and CDR2 is YYEEEE. This CDR3 is 16 amino acids long. CDR3 residues: CASSPGIGGRYPEAFF. The CDR3 region has the DNA TGTGCCAGCAGCCCGGGGATAGGAGGCCGGTACCCTGAAGCTTTCTTT.

The rearrangement joins TRBV12-5 to TRBJ2-5; tentative D call: TRBD1 (6 bases). The CDR3 has 15 residues. Germline CDR1 is LGHNT and CDR2 is FRNRAP. V was trimmed by 2 bases and J by 4 bases, leaving 14 bases between them. CDR3 nucleotides: TGTGCTAGTGGTTTGACCCGACGGACAGTAGAGACCCAGTACTTC. It specifies CASGLTRRTVETQYF.

The genes are TRBV5-4 and TRBJ1-1; no definite D call. Trimming shortened V by 0 bases and J by 7 bases, and 16 bases separated the two germline ends. The V gene's germline CDR1 is SGHNT and CDR2 YYREEE (reference sequence). The length of the CDR3 is 15 residues. CDR3 nucleotide sequence: TGTGCCAGCAGCTTGGCCCGGCCGCCGCGGGGTGAAGCTTTCTTT. This codes for CASSLARPPRGEAFF.

The chain has TRBV30 and TRBJ1-4; TRBD1 aligns across 8 bases. Germline V gene lookup returns CDR1 GTSNPN and CDR2 SVGIG (reference sequence). V gave up 5 bases and J gave up 8 bases; unmatched junction bases: 7. CDR3 length: 13 amino acids. The CDR3, as DNA: TGTGCCTGGGACAGGGGAGGAGGAGAAAAACTGTTTTTT. Amino acid sequence: CAWDRGGGEKLFF. Variable domain in full (rest from reference TRBV30 and TRBJ1-4): SQTIHQWPATLVQPVGSPLSLECTVEGTSNPNLYWYRQAAGRGLQLLFYSVGIGQISSEVPQNLSASRPQDRQFILSSKKLLLSDSGFYLCAWDRGGGEKLFFGSGTQLSVL.

Worth noting for this clone: Different DNA sequences within this sample yield the same CDR3. The V and J genes are TRBV28 and TRBJ1-2; possible D gene TRBD1, 5 bases. Germline loops: CDR1 MDHEN, CDR2 SYDVKM. The CDR3 has 13 residues. V lost 3 bases to trimming and J lost 8 bases, with 13 bases between them. CDR3 nucleotides: TGTGCCAGCAGTTTTGGGGGTGTGAGAGGCTACACCTTC. This codes for CASSFGGVRGYTF.

This clone appeared a single time. The rearrangement links TRBV27 to TRBJ2-3; 11 nucleotides align to TRBD2. The CDR3 is 19 residues long. V gave up 5 bases and J gave up 0 bases; unmatched junction bases: 13. Germline CDR1 is MNHEY and CDR2 is SMNVEV (reference sequence). For the CDR3, the DNA is TGTGCCAGCAGTCCACCTCCGGGACTAGCGGCGGGGAGCACAGATACGCAGTATTTT. This gives the protein CASSPPPGLAAGSTDTQYF.

The chain's CDR3 is CASSFFSTDTQYF. The DNA for the CDR3 is TGCGCCAGCAGCTTCTTCTCCACAGATACGCAGTATTTT. The chain joins TRBV5-1 to TRBJ2-3; the D is unclear. Trimming left V 2 bases short and J 2 bases short, with 6 bases between. The germline gives CDR1 SGHRS, CDR2 YFSETQ. CDR3 size: 13 residues. Complete variable domain (other parts from reference TRBV5-1 and TRBJ2-3): KAGVTQTPRYLIKTRGQQVTLSCSPISGHRSVSWYQQTPGQGLQFLFEYFSETQRNKGNFPGRFSGRQFSNSRSEMNVSTLELGDSALYLCASSFFSTDTQYFGPGTRLTVL.

The chain joins TRBV27 to TRBJ2-2; 7 bases agree with TRBD1. Germline V lookup: CDR1 MNHEY, CDR2 SMNVEV (reference sequence). This CDR3 region has 15 residues. J gave up 8 bases and V 3 bases, and 9 bases lay outside the gene matches. DNA of the CDR3: TGTGCCAGCAGTTTCCAACTATCGGGACAGGGGGAGCTGTTTTTT. It specifies CASSFQLSGQGELFF.

This chain uses TRBV11-2 with TRBJ2-7; D is uncertain. V was cut by 1 base and J by 6 bases, with 4 bases left in between. Germline CDR1 reads SGHAT; CDR2 reads FQNNGV. The CDR3 is 11 residues long. The CDR3 DNA sequence: TGTGCCAGCAGCTTAGGAAGCGAGCAGTACTTC. The encoded protein is CASSLGSEQYF.